What follows describes a single T cell receptor beta chain. Its antigen is unknown. This entry comes from a study of PD-1 blockade in classical Hodgkin lymphoma. About the research overall: Patients were treated with nivolumab at 3 mg/kg, and this was given intravenously every 2 weeks. Study outcomes and limitations: Factors driving the repertoire differences, possibly disease activity or prior therapy, remain undefined. Complete responders had baseline diversity similar to newly diagnosed patients.

Only in-frame clones appear in the TCRdb table, and some are missing; sequencing was by immunoSEQ multiplex PCR. Found here are roughly 100,000 clones, roughly nine tenths of them singletons; the top ten hold under 20%. V gave up 10 bases and J gave up 0 bases, with 12 bases separating them. This CDR3 comprises 13 residues. In germline, CDR1 is LNHDA, CDR2 SQIVND (reference sequence). The time point: cycle 4 day 1 (C4D1), after five to seven weeks of nivolumab. Each patient's relapse followed autologous stem cell transplantation, and brentuximab vedotin exposure varied. Complete response, partial response or progressive disease was recorded as best response.

This TCR derives from a human donor with classical Hodgkin lymphoma. The source was peripheral blood mononuclear cells (PBMCs), collected before the fourth cycle of nivolumab. The V call is TRBV19, the J call TRBJ1-1; the D is unclear. The CDR3 DNA reads as TGTGCCACCAATACAGAAATGAACACTGAAGCTTTCTTT. It translates to CATNTEMNTEAFF. The full variable domain, rest sourced from reference TRBV19 and TRBJ1-1, is DGGITQSPKYLFRKEGQNVTLSCEQNLNHDAMYWYRQDPGQGLRLIYYSQIVNDFQKGDIAEGYSVSREKKESFPLTVTSAQKNPTAFYLCATNTEMNTEAFFGQGTRLTVV.